Below, one T cell receptor beta chain is given with its context. This table comes from immunoSEQ multiplex PCR, and its TCRdb copy is limited to in-frame clones, with some not included. This repertoire shows approximately 23,000 clones, roughly 80% found once; its top ten account for around 27%. The sample originates from a study of sequential checkpoint blockade in melanoma. Turning to the study itself: After both sequences, patients received maintenance nivolumab.

Stated treatment: randomized to nivolumab then ipilimumab (arm A) or the reverse (arm B). Sorted cells were live CD3+CD8+, lacking CD19 and CD56, from PBMCs. Germline V lookup: CDR1 SEHNR, CDR2 FQNEAQ (reference sequence). V was pared by 3 bases and J by 5 bases, with 0 bases of the junction left unmatched. This CDR3 is built from 13 residues. Sequenced material: CD8+ T cells sorted from blood (inferred from file names), taken from a patient given nivolumab and ipilimumab in sequence. This sequence joins TRBV7-9 and TRBJ1-2, with 10 bases matching TRBD1. This TCR was recovered from a human donor with melanoma. The CDR3: CASSLGQGYGYTF. The CDR3 coding sequence is TGTGCCAGCAGCTTGGGACAGGGGTATGGCTACACCTTC. Filled out from reference TRBV7-9 and TRBJ1-2, the complete variable domain reads DTGVSQNPRHKITKRGQNVTFRCDPISEHNRLYWYRQTLGQGPEFLTYFQNEAQLEKSRLLSDRFSAERPKGSFSTLEIQRTEQGDSAMYLCASSLGQGYGYTFGSGTRLTVV.